This T cell receptor beta chain emerged from a study of OX40 agonist ivuxolimab in advanced cancers. Study background: Three patients got partial responses; one had hepatocellular carcinoma and two had cutaneous melanoma. Findings and limits, study-wide: Some of the lowest clonal expansion was seen in partial responders at 0.1-3.0 mg/kg. On average, CD8+ T cells showed a greater number of expanded clones than CD4+.

The CDR3 is 14 residues long. V was pared by 6 bases and J by 6 bases, with 15 bases between. Germline-derived CDR1 and CDR2 are MNHEY and SVGAGI. The table came from immunoSEQ multiplex PCR; TCRdb's copy has only in-frame clones and leaves some out. The sample yields about 50,000 clones, approximately 91% seen once. People who had autoimmune disease history or systemic immunosuppression were excluded. As for this clone: The antigen remains undetermined.

This TCR was sampled from an adult with an advanced solid tumor such as melanoma, head and neck, liver or kidney cancer. This specimen consisted of CD4+ or CD8+ T cells sorted from blood, obtained in a trial of the OX40 agonist ivuxolimab. The chain uses TRBV6-5 and TRBJ1-3; D not certain. The CDR3, as DNA: TGTGCCAGCAGGAATCCGGCGGGTCTAAACACCATATATTTT. It encodes CASRNPAGLNTIYF.